This TCR beta chain originates from a study of graft-versus-host responses after intestinal transplantation (dated by TCRdb to the early 2020s). Study-level background: Multivisceral, liver-intestinal, or isolated intestinal transplants were received by the recipients. The cohort enrolled approximately 24 intestinal transplant recipients, one of whom was a retransplant, and a few patients without pretransplant specimens were excluded. Donor T cell macrochimerism was defined as a peak of at least 4% donor T cells among recipient peripheral blood mononuclear cells. Alloreactive clones were identified by sequencing pre-transplant mixed lymphocyte reaction products and comparing them with unstimulated pre-transplant donor and recipient T cells. Every recipient was given anti-thymocyte globulin induction, followed by roughly 3 years of maintenance tacrolimus and steroids. After intestinal transplantation, graft-versus-host and host-versus-graft alloreactive T cell clones in the graft, circulation and bone marrow were tracked using bulk TCR-beta CDR3 sequencing. Samples from three later patients were sequenced in-house on an Illumina MiSeq with MiXCR processing rather than by the commercial service. Study-wide conclusions, independent of this receptor: The relatively low number and heterogeneity of intestinal transplant patients limited the conclusions. GvH clones were detected in recipient bone marrow, and some of these GvH clones were observed earlier in ileal mucosa or blood, consistent with an intestinal mucosal origin. Early after transplant, peak levels of circulating GvH clones were associated with declines in HvG clones. In the allografts of patients with donor T cell macrochimerism, GvH to HvG T cell clonal ratios were high.

Worth noting for this clone: Its antigen has not been determined. Nothing much larger sits one base from this clone, and base qualities are not available.

The germline V gene (reference sequence) specifies GTSNPN as CDR1 and SVGIG as CDR2. Inclusive of the bounding cysteine and phenylalanine, the CDR3 is 12 residues long. CDR3 DNA is the only sequence kept; it has 36 bases, read in frame from the first base. Cut back by 4 bases and 4 bases, the V and J ends lie 10 bases apart. Library prep was done by the immunoSEQ multiplex PCR assay. For most patients, genomic DNA was isolated with the Qiagen DNeasy Blood and Tissue Kit and shipped frozen to Adaptive Biotechnologies for TCR sequencing. Adaptive Biotechnologies carried out high-throughput TCR-beta CDR3 sequencing of genomic DNA for most patients. On the study's bioinformatics: Adaptive's ImmunoSEQ software was the source of the TCR sequencing data for 18 patients, while a few other patients were processed with MiXCR and VDJtools. CD4 versus CD8 sorting errors were corrected by removing sequences found in both subsets at a frequency ratio below 5:1. CDR3 nucleotide sequences shared by donor and recipient were removed because the origin of these sequences could not be assigned. To count as alloreactive, a clone needed at least 2-fold expansion over unstimulated cells and a minimum CFSE-low frequency of 0.002% (template counts) or 0.001% (read counts). Clones were considered mappable if detected in sequenced pre-transplant spleen, lymph node, or MLR CFSE-low populations of the donor or recipient. Cumulative frequency of alloreactive clones was calculated as a percentage of all sequences weighted by copy number. TCRdb obtained this table from immuneACCESS and retained in-frame rearrangements with V and J assigned. These tables miss some clones; where compared with another copy, unresolved V genes account for less than half of the shortfall, and the remainder is unexplained. V and J calls and clone size are as listed in that table; D and trimming were resolved from the DNA. The sample profile shows roughly 110,000 clones; around 94% of them were found once. Jointly, the top ten make up approximately 1% of the sample.

Taken with the paper, the label for time point translates to: cells obtained before transplantation from donor or recipient. CD3+CD4+ and CD3+CD8+ populations were FACS-sorted from unstimulated pre-transplant donor and recipient cells taken from spleen or lymph nodes. This sequence was found in a human donor who was the organ donor for an intestinal transplant. This material consisted of unstimulated CD8+ T cells sorted from spleen or lymph node cells, taken before transplant. The chain is made from TRBV30 and TRBJ1-2; no D gene call is confident. The DNA sequence reads TGTGCCTGGATCGATCACACCTATGGCTACACCTTC. It translates to CAWIDHTYGYTF.